The 29 T cell receptor beta chains given below trace back to one sample, sequenced in a study of T cell repertoires in cytomegalovirus infection. TCRdb re-analysed the reads in MiXCR, keeping a single row per CDR3 protein. The data hold more than 200,000 distinct CDR3 sequences, with roughly 10% observed a single time. Specimen: PBMCs. Source of these receptors: a human donor in good health (CMV status not recorded). Some clones in this sample may be carry-over from other donors' samples.

This rearrangement joins TRBV20-1 to TRBJ2-7; TRBD1 matches 7 bases. V lost 6 bases to trimming and J lost 6 bases; unmatched junction nucleotides: 5. The germline gives CDR1 DFQATT, CDR2 SNEGSKA (reference sequence). This CDR3 has 11 amino acids. This chain's CDR3 is CSAGTALEQYF. The CDR3 bases are TGCAGTGCGGGGACAGCTCTCGAGCAGTACTTC.

Many counts were recorded for this clonotype. The J gene is TRBJ1-3, the V gene TRBV7-2; possible D gene TRBD1, 6 bases. The CDR3 runs to 18 residues. Germline V gene lookup returns CDR1 SGHTA and CDR2 FQGNSA. V was shortened by 5 bases and J by 0 bases, with 20 bases between the two germline ends. The CDR3 DNA is TGTGCCAGCAGCCCCCAGGGGACCAATTTCCACTCTGGAAACACCATATATTTT. Protein product: CASSPQGTNFHSGNTIYF.

This clonotype was counted many times. The V and J genes are TRBV6-1 and TRBJ1-2, with TRBD1 matching 7 bases. The CDR3 loop spans 15 amino acids. Germline CDR1 MNHNS, CDR2 SASEGT. The V segment lost 8 bases and the J segment 0 bases; nucleotides outside the gene matches: 9. The CDR3 protein is CASAIQGRANYGYTF. The CDR3 nucleotides read TGTGCCAGCGCCATACAGGGGAGAGCTAACTATGGCTACACCTTC.

The CDR3 coding sequence is TGTGCCAGCAGCCGGAGGGAGAGGGTTCGGGCTTTCTTT. This encodes CASSRRERVRAFF. This rearrangement joins TRBV14 to TRBJ1-1; no definite D call. From germline, CDR1 is SGHDN and CDR2 FVKESK. The CDR3 is 13 residues long. V was trimmed by 4 bases and J by 11 bases, leaving 17 bases between them.

The V call is TRBV20-1, the J call TRBJ2-1; TRBD2 aligns across 8 bases. The germline V gene has CDR1 DFQATT and CDR2 SNEGSKA (reference sequence). The CDR3 consists of 14 residues. The ends lost 1 base at V and 8 bases at J; junction bases unmatched: 7. This CDR3 reads CSARVGSGAHEQFF. Written as DNA, the CDR3 is TGCAGTGCTAGAGTGGGTAGCGGGGCCCATGAGCAGTTCTTC.

The V call is TRBV29-1, the J call TRBJ2-5; D perhaps matches TRBD1 (6 bases). The germline gives CDR1 SQVTM, CDR2 ANQGSEA. The CDR3 has 12 residues. With 7 bases removed from V and 1 base from J, the gap between germline ends came to 10 bases. The CDR3 coding sequence is TGCAGCGGACTACAGGGCCAAGAGACCCAGTACTTC. Amino acids: CSGLQGQETQYF. The full variable domain, completed using reference TRBV29-1 and TRBJ2-5, is SAVISQKPSRDICQRGTSLTIQCQVDSQVTMMFWYRQQPGQSLTLIATANQGSEATYESGFVIDKFPISRPNLTFSTLTVSNMSPEDSSIYLCSGLQGQETQYFGPGTRLLVL.

This clonotype was recorded at least ten times. The chain carries TRBV7-8 and TRBJ1-2, with D tentatively TRBD1 (6 bases). Germline CDR1 and CDR2: SGHVS and FQNEAQ. V gave up 5 bases and J gave up 3 bases, with 13 bases separating them. This CDR3 has 14 residues. This chain's CDR3 is CASSQQGKDYGYTF. In DNA, the CDR3 is TGTGCCAGCAGCCAGCAGGGGAAGGACTATGGCTACACCTTC. Full variable domain (outside the CDR3, taken from reference TRBV7-8 and TRBJ1-2): GAGVSQSPRYKVAKRGQDVALRCDPISGHVSLFWYQQALGQGPEFLTYFQNEAQLDKSGLPSDRFFAERPEGSVSTLKIQRTQQEDSAVYLCASSQQGKDYGYTFGSGTRLTVV.

This clonotype was seen a few times. The gene calls are TRBV28 and TRBJ1-4; the D gene is possibly TRBD1 (6 bases). The CDR3 length is 14 residues. The ends were cut back, 6 bases at V and 2 bases at J, with 10 bases in the middle. Germline CDR1 is MDHEN and CDR2 is SYDVKM. In nucleotides, the CDR3 is TGTGCCAGCAGGGTACAGGGTACTAATGAAAAACTGTTTTTT. This codes for CASRVQGTNEKLFF.

A note on this clonotype: Since a much larger clone is just one base distant, this may be a read error. The chain joins TRBV28 to TRBJ2-2; D tentatively reads TRBD1 or TRBD2 (6 bases each). Germline V gene sequence: CDR1 MDHEN, CDR2 SYDVKM. This CDR3 spans 15 amino acids. CDR3 DNA sequence: TGTGCCAGTGCGGGAACAGGGATAAACACCGGGGAGCCGTTTTTT. It translates to CASAGTGINTGEPFF.

This clonotype was detected ten times or more. The genes are TRBV29-1 and TRBJ2-1, with 9 bases aligning to TRBD1. This CDR3 has 14 residues. Germline V gene sequence: CDR1 SQVTM, CDR2 ANQGSEA. With V trimmed by 6 bases and J by 7 bases, 10 bases remained unmatched. The CDR3 sequence is CSVVGGTGQNEQFF. The CDR3 region has the DNA TGCAGCGTCGTGGGAGGGACAGGGCAAAATGAGCAGTTCTTC.

This sequence joins TRBV25-1 and TRBJ2-3; 8 positions agree with TRBD1. With 2 bases clipped from V and 5 bases from J, the junction kept 3 bases outside the gene matches. The CDR3 is 14 amino acids. CDR1 and CDR2 from the germline V gene are MGHDK and SYGVNS. CDR3 amino acids: CASSEATGVDTQYF. CDR3 DNA: TGTGCCAGCAGTGAAGCGACAGGGGTAGATACGCAGTATTTT.

Turning to this clonotype: This may arise from a read error, as a much more abundant clone is one base away. The chain couples TRBV7-8 to TRBJ1-1; D is perhaps TRBD1 (5 bases). The CDR3 has 15 residues. From germline, CDR1 is SGHVS and CDR2 FQNEAQ. The CDR3 bases are TGTGCCAGCTGCTTAGGGCAGGGCGGGAACACTGAAGCTTTCTTT. It translates to CASCLGQGGNTEAFF.

The chain employs TRBV28 and TRBJ2-6; 7 nucleotides line up with TRBD1. Germline trimming cut 7 bases from V and 0 bases from J; bases unmatched to any gene: 0. Germline assignment: CDR1 MDHEN and CDR2 SYDVKM. The CDR3 covers 14 residues. This CDR3 reads CASTGGSGANVLTF. In DNA form, the CDR3 reads TGTGCCAGCACAGGGGGCTCTGGGGCCAACGTCCTGACTTTC.

This clonotype has just a few counts. V and J are TRBV7-9 and TRBJ2-7; perhaps TRBD2 as D (6 bases). Germline V lookup: CDR1 SEHNR, CDR2 FQNEAQ (reference sequence). This CDR3 is 15 amino acids long. Trimming cost V 0 bases and J 2 bases, with 11 bases left between them. The CDR3 sequence is CASSLARGPPYEQYF. CDR3 DNA: TGTGCCAGCAGCTTAGCGCGGGGTCCCCCCTACGAGCAGTACTTC.

There are many counts of this clonotype. The chain has TRBV20-1 and TRBJ2-7; 11 bases fit TRBD2. Germline lookup yields CDR1 DFQATT and CDR2 SNEGSKA (reference sequence). V shed 1 base, J shed 0 bases, and the junction held 8 bases outside the gene matches. The CDR3 consists of 17 residues. This chain's CDR3 is CSARGVAGGLSSYEQYF. CDR3 coding DNA: TGCAGTGCTAGAGGAGTAGCGGGAGGGTTAAGCTCCTACGAGCAGTACTTC.

This chain uses TRBV20-1 with TRBJ1-1; perhaps TRBD1 as D (5 bases). Germline CDR1 is DFQATT and CDR2 is SNEGSKA (reference sequence). There are 12 residues in the CDR3. Trimming stripped 7 bases from V and 7 bases from J, with 16 bases between. The CDR3, as DNA: TGCAGTGGTTCCGGGGGATTCGTTGAAGCTTTCTTT. It encodes CSGSGGFVEAFF.

In its sample, this clonotype was seen many times. V is TRBV7-3 and J is TRBJ2-5; the match to TRBD2 covers 7 bases. J lost 1 base, V lost 5 bases, and 7 bases had no gene match. Germline-derived CDR1 and CDR2 are SGHTA and FQGTGA. The CDR3 is 15 residues long. For the CDR3, the DNA is TGTGCCAGCAGCAGTCGCGGGGGAGCCCAAGAGACCCAGTACTTC. As protein: CASSSRGGAQETQYF.

This clonotype was picked up many times. This chain joins TRBV7-9 and TRBJ2-7; possible D gene TRBD2, 5 bases. The germline V and J ends were trimmed by 4 bases and 3 bases, with 22 bases remaining between them. CDR3 size: 17 residues. The germline gives CDR1 SEHNR, CDR2 FQNEAQ (reference sequence). CDR3 sequence (DNA): TGTGCCAGCAGCTCTGGGCCCCAGGAGGTTCGGAACTACGAGCAGTACTTC. Translation: CASSSGPQEVRNYEQYF. The full variable domain, completed using reference TRBV7-9 and TRBJ2-7, is DTGVSQNPRHKITKRGQNVTFRCDPISEHNRLYWYRQTLGQGPEFLTYFQNEAQLEKSRLLSDRFSAERPKGSFSTLEIQRTEQGDSAMYLCASSSGPQEVRNYEQYFGPGTRLTVT.

The V and J genes are TRBV20-1 and TRBJ1-2; 8 positions agree with TRBD1. The CDR3 is 15 residues long. Per the germline V gene, CDR1 is DFQATT and CDR2 is SNEGSKA (reference sequence). The V segment lost 2 bases and the J segment 0 bases; nucleotides outside the gene matches: 5. The CDR3 DNA reads as TGCAGTGCTAGACAAGGGACAGGAGCTAACTATGGCTACACCTTC. Translation gives CSARQGTGANYGYTF.

This clonotype was observed many times. The chain uses TRBV7-2 and TRBJ2-5; a weak D match, TRBD1 (6 bases). Germline CDR1 SGHTA, CDR2 FQGNSA. Trimming took off 1 base at V and 4 bases at J, with 10 bases between the two ends. CDR3 length equals 14 residues. The CDR3 loop is CASSLDAGAETQYF. Written as DNA, the CDR3 is TGTGCCAGCAGCTTAGATGCAGGGGCAGAGACCCAGTACTTC.

This clonotype was counted ten times or more. This chain joins TRBV27 and TRBJ2-1; D not resolved. The length of the CDR3 is 12 residues. V lost 5 bases to trimming and J lost 5 bases, with 7 bases between them. The germline CDR1 and CDR2 sequences are MNHEY and SMNVEV (reference sequence). The CDR3 region has the DNA TGTGCCAGCAGTCTTAAAAACAATGAGCAGTTCTTC. Amino acid sequence: CASSLKNNEQFF.

This clonotype was counted many times. This chain connects TRBV7-2 to TRBJ1-2; D gene unclear. CDR3 size: 14 residues. V shed 4 bases and J shed 8 bases, with 17 bases lying between them. Germline V lookup: CDR1 SGHTA, CDR2 FQGNSA. CDR3 sequence: CASSSLSSAKGYTF. The CDR3 bases are TGTGCCAGCAGCTCCCTGTCATCAGCGAAAGGCTACACCTTC.

The sample holds a few counts of this clonotype. This CDR3 reads CASSESRGQFGGYTF. The CDR3 coding sequence is TGTGCCAGCAGTGAAAGCAGAGGGCAGTTCGGTGGCTACACCTTC. The rearrangement joins TRBV2 to TRBJ1-2, with D unresolved. The germline CDR1 and CDR2 sequences are SNHLY and FYNNEI. V was shortened by 2 bases and J by 7 bases, with 17 bases between the two germline ends. The CDR3 consists of 15 residues.

This clonotype was detected only a few times. The V gene is TRBV20-1, the J gene TRBJ2-1, with 13 bases identical to TRBD2. The CDR3 contains 14 residues. The germline V gene encodes CDR1 DFQATT and CDR2 SNEGSKA (reference sequence). V was clipped by 6 bases and J by 5 bases; unmatched bases: 4. CDR3 sequence: CSARTSGRNNEQFF. Written as DNA, the CDR3 is TGCAGTGCCCGGACTAGCGGGAGAAACAATGAGCAGTTCTTC.

Ten or more counts support this clonotype. The CDR3 protein is CASRGQGGSPLHF. The CDR3 DNA sequence: TGTGCCAGCAGGGGACAGGGGGGTTCACCCCTCCACTTT. The V call is TRBV12-3 or TRBV12-4, the J call TRBJ1-6, with 11 bases matching TRBD1. V dropped 6 bases and J dropped 9; count of bases not matched to a gene: 1. This CDR3 is 13 amino acids long.

This clonotype was seen a few times. CDR3 DNA sequence: TGCAGCGTTGGAACGGGAGGGCCCCAGCATTTT. Translated: CSVGTGGPQHF. J is TRBJ1-5 and V is TRBV29-1, with D uncertain. Trimming pared 4 bases from V and 9 bases from J, leaving 10 bases between. Germline V gene sequence: CDR1 SQVTM, CDR2 ANQGSEA. The CDR3 is made up of 11 amino acids.

This clonotype showed up just a few times. The chain has TRBV14 and TRBJ1-4, with D possibly matching TRBD1 (5 bases). Deletions cut 1 base from V and 7 bases from J, with 16 bases between. The CDR3 extends over 16 amino acids. The germline gives CDR1 SGHDN, CDR2 FVKESK. The CDR3 bases are TGTGCCAGCAGCCAAGTGGAGGCAGGGAATCGTGAAAAACTGTTTTTT. Protein sequence: CASSQVEAGNREKLFF.

This clonotype was counted only a few times. The V and J genes are TRBV19 and TRBJ2-2; 7 nucleotides line up with TRBD2. V lost 7 bases to trimming and J lost 7 bases; unmatched junction nucleotides: 12. Germline CDR1 and CDR2: LNHDA and SQIVND (reference sequence). The CDR3 extends over 15 amino acids. The CDR3 DNA sequence: TGTGCCAGTAACCACCGGCAGCGGGACGGCGGGGAGCTGTTTTTT. It encodes CASNHRQRDGGELFF.

The table lists this clonotype with many counts. The rearrangement links TRBV6-5 to TRBJ1-4, with no clear D. This CDR3 is 16 amino acids long. Germline V lookup: CDR1 MNHEY, CDR2 SVGAGI. V was cut by 4 bases and J by 0 bases, with 12 bases left in between. This chain's CDR3 is CASSSRHGATNEKLFF. The CDR3, as DNA: TGTGCCAGCAGTTCCCGGCACGGCGCAACTAATGAAAAACTGTTTTTT.